One and the same sample provided the 5 T cell receptor beta chains below, sequenced in a study of blood T cell repertoires in COVID-19. TCRdb's table, derived via immunoSEQ multiplex PCR, lists solely in-frame clones and lacks some. The data show about 100,000 clones, approximately 93% seen once. Sequencing used peripheral blood. The receptors originated from a man in his forties or fifties with active COVID-19.

The J gene is TRBJ2-3, the V gene TRBV10-1; D might be TRBD2 (7 bases). The germline CDR1 and CDR2 sequences are WNHNN and SYGVQD (reference sequence). This CDR3 spans 14 amino acids. Trimming took 8 bases from V and 3 from J, leaving 15 bases between them. The CDR3 is CASAAGGRTDTQYF. The CDR3, as DNA: TGCGCCAGCGCGGCCGGGGGGCGGACAGATACGCAGTATTTT.

This rearrangement joins TRBV7-7 to TRBJ2-1, with 10 positions matching TRBD2. Germline CDR1 SSHAT, CDR2 FNYEAQ (reference sequence). With V trimmed by 5 bases and J by 5 bases, 12 bases remained unmatched. The CDR3 loop spans 17 amino acids. The CDR3 bases are TGTGCCAGCAGCCCAGCCCCCCTAGCGGGGGCCAACAATGAGCAGTTCTTC. It translates to CASSPAPLAGANNEQFF.

V is TRBV3-1 (or the pseudogene TRBV3-2) and J is TRBJ2-3; 7 bases are a match to TRBD2. CDR1 is LGHDT, CDR2 YNNKEL, per germline (reference sequence). This CDR3 is 14 amino acids long. V lost 8 bases to trimming and J lost 1 base; unmatched junction nucleotides: 6. This chain's CDR3 is CASGRGVGTDTQYF. The DNA of the CDR3 is TGTGCCAGCGGTCGGGGGGTGGGCACAGATACGCAGTATTTT.

The CDR3 nucleotides are TGTGCCTGGAGTCGGGACACTGAAGCTTTCTTT. Translating gives CAWSRDTEAFF. The rearrangement joins TRBV30 to TRBJ1-1, with D unresolved. The CDR3 extends over 11 amino acids. V dropped 2 bases and J dropped 3 bases, with 4 bases sitting between them. Germline assignment: CDR1 GTSNPN and CDR2 SVGIG (reference sequence).

V usage is TRBV19 and J usage is TRBJ2-1; maybe TRBD1 (5 bases). The V end lost 6 bases, the J end lost 0 bases, and 12 bases lay between the germline ends. The germline CDR1 and CDR2 sequences are LNHDA and SQIVND (reference sequence). This CDR3 has 15 residues. This CDR3 reads CASSAARVSYNEQFF. CDR3 nucleotide sequence: TGTGCCAGTAGCGCCGCCAGGGTCTCCTACAATGAGCAGTTCTTC.